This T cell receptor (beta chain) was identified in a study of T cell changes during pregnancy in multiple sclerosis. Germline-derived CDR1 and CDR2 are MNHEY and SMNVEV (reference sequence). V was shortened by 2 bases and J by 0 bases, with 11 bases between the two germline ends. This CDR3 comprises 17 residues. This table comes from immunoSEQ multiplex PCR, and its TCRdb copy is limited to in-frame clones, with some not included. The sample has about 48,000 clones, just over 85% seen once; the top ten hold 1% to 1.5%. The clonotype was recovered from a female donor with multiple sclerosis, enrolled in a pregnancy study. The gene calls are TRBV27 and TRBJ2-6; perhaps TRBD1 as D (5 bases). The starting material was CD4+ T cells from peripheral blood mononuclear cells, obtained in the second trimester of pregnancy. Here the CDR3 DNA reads TGTGCCAGCAGTTTACTGGGGCAGCCCTCTGGGGCCAACGTCCTGACTTTC. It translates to CASSLLGQPSGANVLTF. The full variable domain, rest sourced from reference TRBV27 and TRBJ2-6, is EAQVTQNPRYLITVTGKKLTVTCSQNMNHEYMSWYRQDPGLGLRQIYYSMNVEVTDKGDVPEGYKVSRKEKRNFPLILESPSPNQTSLYFCASSLLGQPSGANVLTFGAGSRLTVL.